This T cell receptor (beta chain) was retrieved from a study of T cell changes during pregnancy in multiple sclerosis. Sequencing used immunoSEQ multiplex PCR; TCRdb keeps in-frame clones, though not all of them. Among tens of thousands of clones, around 94% were seen once, and the ten largest hold 1% to 1.5%. Trimming stripped 7 bases from V and 2 bases from J, with 16 bases between. CDR1 and CDR2 (germline): SGDLS, YYNGEE. This CDR3 has 14 amino acids. This sequence joins TRBV9 and TRBJ2-7; a weak D match, TRBD1 (6 bases). This clonotype originated in a female donor with multiple sclerosis, enrolled in a pregnancy study. Material: peripheral blood. CDR3 in DNA: TGTGCCAGCGGCCCCCCAGGGGCACCCTACGAGCAGTACTTC. This translates into CASGPPGAPYEQYF.